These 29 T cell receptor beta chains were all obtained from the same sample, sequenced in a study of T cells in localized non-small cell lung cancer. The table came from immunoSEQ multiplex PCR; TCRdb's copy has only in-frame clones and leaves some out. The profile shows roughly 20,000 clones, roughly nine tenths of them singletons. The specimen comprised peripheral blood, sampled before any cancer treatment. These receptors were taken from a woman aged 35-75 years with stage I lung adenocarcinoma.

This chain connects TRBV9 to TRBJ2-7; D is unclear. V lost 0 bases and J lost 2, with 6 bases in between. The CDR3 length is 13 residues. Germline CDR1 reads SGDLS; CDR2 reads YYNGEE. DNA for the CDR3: TGTGCCAGCAGCGTAGACGGACCCTACGAGCAGTACTTC. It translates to CASSVDGPYEQYF.

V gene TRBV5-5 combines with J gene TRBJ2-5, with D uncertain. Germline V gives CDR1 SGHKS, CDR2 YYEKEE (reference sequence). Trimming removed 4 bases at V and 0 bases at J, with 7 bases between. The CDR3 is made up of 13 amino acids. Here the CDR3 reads CASSPTYQETQYF. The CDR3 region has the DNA TGTGCCAGCAGCCCGACGTACCAAGAGACCCAGTACTTC.

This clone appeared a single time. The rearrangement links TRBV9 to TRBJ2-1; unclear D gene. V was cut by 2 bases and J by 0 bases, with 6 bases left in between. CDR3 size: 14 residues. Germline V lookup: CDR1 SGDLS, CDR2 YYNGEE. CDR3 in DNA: TGTGCCAGCAGCGTCCTAAGCTCCTACAATGAGCAGTTCTTC. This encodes CASSVLSSYNEQFF. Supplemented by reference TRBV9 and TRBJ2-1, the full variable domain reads DSGVTQTPKHLITATGQRVTLRCSPRSGDLSVYWYQQSLDQGLQFLIQYYNGEERAKGNILERFSAQQFPDLHSELNLSSLELGDSALYFCASSVLSSYNEQFFGPGTRLTVL.

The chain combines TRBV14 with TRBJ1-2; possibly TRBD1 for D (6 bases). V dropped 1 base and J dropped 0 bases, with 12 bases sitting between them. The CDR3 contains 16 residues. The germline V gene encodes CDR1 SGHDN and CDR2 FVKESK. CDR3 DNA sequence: TGTGCCAGCAGCCAAGGAGGCGGGGACACTAACTATGGCTACACCTTC. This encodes CASSQGGGDTNYGYTF. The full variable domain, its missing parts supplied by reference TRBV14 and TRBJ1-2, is EAGVTQFPSHSVIEKGQTVTLRCDPISGHDNLYWYRRVMGKEIKFLLHFVKESKQDESGMPNNRFLAERTGGTYSTLKVQPAELEDSGVYFCASSQGGGDTNYGYTFGSGTRLTVV.

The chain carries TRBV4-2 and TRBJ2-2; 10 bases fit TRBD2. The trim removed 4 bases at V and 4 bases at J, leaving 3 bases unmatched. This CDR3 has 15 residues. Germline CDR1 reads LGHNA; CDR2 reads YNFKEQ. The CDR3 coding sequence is TGTGCCAGCAGCCCTAGCGGGGGAAGCACCGGGGAGCTGTTTTTT. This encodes CASSPSGGSTGELFF.

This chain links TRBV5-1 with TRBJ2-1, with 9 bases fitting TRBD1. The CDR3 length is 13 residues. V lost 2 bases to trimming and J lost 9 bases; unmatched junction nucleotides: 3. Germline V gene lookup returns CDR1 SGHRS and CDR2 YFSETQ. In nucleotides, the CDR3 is TGCGCCAGCAGCTTCGGACAGGGGACTGAGCAGTTCTTC. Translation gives CASSFGQGTEQFF.

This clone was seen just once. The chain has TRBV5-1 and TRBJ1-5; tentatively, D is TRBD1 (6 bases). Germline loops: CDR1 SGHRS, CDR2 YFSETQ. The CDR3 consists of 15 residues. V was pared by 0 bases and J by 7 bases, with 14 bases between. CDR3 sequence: CASSLEGGLEQPQHF. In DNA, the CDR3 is TGCGCCAGCAGCTTGGAGGGGGGGCTGGAACAGCCCCAGCATTTT.

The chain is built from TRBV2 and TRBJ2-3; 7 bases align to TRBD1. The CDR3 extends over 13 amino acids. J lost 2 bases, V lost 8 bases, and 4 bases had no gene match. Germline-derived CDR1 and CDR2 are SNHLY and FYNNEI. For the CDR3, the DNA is TGTGCCAGCGGACAGGAGTCCACAGATACGCAGTATTTT. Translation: CASGQESTDTQYF.

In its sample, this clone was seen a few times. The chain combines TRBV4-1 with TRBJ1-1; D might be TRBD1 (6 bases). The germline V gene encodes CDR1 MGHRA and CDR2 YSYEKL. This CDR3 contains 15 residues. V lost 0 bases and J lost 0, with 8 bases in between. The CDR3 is CASSQDGQLNTEAFF. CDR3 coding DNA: TGCGCCAGCAGCCAAGATGGACAGTTGAACACTGAAGCTTTCTTT.

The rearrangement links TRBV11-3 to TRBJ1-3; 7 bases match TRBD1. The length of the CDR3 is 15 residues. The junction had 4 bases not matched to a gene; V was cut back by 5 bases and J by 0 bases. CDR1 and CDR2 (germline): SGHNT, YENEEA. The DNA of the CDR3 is TGTGCCAGCAGCCCAGGGGGTGCCTCTGGAAACACCATATATTTT. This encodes CASSPGGASGNTIYF. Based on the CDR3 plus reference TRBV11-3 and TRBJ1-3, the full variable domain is EAGVVQSPRYKIIEKKQPVAFWCNPISGHNTLYWYLQNLGQGPELLIRYENEEAVDDSQLPKDRFSAERLKGVDSTLKIQPAELGDSAVYLCASSPGGASGNTIYFGEGSWLTVV.

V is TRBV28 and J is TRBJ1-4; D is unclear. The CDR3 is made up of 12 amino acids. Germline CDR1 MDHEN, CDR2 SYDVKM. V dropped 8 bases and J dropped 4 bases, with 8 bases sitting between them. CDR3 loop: CASGRFNEKLFF. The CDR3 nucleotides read TGTGCCAGCGGGCGGTTTAATGAAAAACTGTTTTTT.

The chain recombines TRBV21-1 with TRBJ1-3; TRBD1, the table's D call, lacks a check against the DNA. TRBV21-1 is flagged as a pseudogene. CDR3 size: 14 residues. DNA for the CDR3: TGTGCCAGCAGCACAGGGCTTGGTGGAAACACCATATATTTT. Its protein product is CASSTGLGGNTIYF.

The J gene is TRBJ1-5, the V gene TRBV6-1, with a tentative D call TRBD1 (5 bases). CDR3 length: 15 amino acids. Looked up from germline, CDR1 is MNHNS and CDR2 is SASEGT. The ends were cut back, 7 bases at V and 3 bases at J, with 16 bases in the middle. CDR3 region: CASKISAGPNQPQHF. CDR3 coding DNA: TGTGCCAGCAAAATCTCTGCGGGACCCAATCAGCCCCAGCATTTT.

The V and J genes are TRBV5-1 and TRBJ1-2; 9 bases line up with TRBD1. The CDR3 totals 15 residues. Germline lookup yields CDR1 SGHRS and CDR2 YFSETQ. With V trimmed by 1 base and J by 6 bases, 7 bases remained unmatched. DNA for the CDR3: TGCGCCAGCAGCTTGTCGGGACAGGGTATCAATGGCTACACCTTC. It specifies CASSLSGQGINGYTF. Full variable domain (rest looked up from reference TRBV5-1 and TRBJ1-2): KAGVTQTPRYLIKTRGQQVTLSCSPISGHRSVSWYQQTPGQGLQFLFEYFSETQRNKGNFPGRFSGRQFSNSRSEMNVSTLELGDSALYLCASSLSGQGINGYTFGSGTRLTVV.

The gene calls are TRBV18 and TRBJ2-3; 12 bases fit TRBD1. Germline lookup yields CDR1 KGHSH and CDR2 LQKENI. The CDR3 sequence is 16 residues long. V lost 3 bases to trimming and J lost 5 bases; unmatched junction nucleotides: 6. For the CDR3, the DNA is TGTGCCAGCTCACCGCCCGGGACAGGGGGCTTAGATACGCAGTATTTT. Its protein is CASSPPGTGGLDTQYF.

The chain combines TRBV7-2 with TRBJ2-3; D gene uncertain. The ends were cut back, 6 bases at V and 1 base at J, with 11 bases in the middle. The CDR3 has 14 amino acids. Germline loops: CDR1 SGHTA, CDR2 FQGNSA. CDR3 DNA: TGTGCCAGCAGTCCTCTTCTGGGCACAGATACGCAGTATTTT. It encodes CASSPLLGTDTQYF.

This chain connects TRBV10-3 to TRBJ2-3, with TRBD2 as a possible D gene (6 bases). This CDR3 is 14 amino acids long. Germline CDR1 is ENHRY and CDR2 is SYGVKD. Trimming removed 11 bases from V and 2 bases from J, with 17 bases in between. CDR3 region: CASGAAGSTDTQYF. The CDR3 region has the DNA TGTGCCTCTGGGGCGGCGGGATCCACAGATACGCAGTATTTT.

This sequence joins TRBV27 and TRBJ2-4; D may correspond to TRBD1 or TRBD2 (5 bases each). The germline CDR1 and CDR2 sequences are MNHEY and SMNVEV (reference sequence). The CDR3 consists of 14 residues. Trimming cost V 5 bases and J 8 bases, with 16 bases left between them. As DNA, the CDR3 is TGTGCCAGCAGTCCCCGGGACCTACTTTACATTCAGTACTTC. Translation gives CASSPRDLLYIQYF.

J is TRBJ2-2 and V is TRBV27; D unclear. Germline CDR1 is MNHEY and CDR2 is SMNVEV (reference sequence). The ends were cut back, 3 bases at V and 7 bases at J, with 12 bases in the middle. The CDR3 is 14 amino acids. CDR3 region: CASSLFSASGELFF. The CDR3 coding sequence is TGTGCCAGCAGTTTGTTCAGCGCCAGCGGGGAGCTGTTTTTT.

CDR3 DNA: TGTGCCAGTAGTAACGCGGACGTTCCTTTCTACGAGCAGTACTTC. Its protein product is CASSNADVPFYEQYF. This chain links TRBV19 with TRBJ2-7; no firm D call. The CDR3 is 15 amino acids. CDR1 is LNHDA, CDR2 SQIVND, per germline (reference sequence). The germline V and J ends were trimmed by 4 bases and 3 bases, with 16 bases remaining between them.

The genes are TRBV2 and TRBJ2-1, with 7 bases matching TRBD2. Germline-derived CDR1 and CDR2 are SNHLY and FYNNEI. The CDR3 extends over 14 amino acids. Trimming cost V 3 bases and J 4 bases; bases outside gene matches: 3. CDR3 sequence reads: CASSESGNYNEQFF. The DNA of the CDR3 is TGTGCCAGCAGTGAGAGCGGGAATTACAATGAGCAGTTCTTC.

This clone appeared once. The CDR3: CASSVGTGLNQPQHF. The DNA for the CDR3 is TGTGCCAGCAGCGTAGGGACAGGGCTTAATCAGCCCCAGCATTTT. The chain uses TRBV9 and TRBJ1-5, with 8 bases identical to TRBD1. The CDR3 is made up of 15 amino acids. Unmatched junction bases numbered 3, after V lost 0 bases and J lost 4 bases. Per the germline V gene, CDR1 is SGDLS and CDR2 is YYNGEE.

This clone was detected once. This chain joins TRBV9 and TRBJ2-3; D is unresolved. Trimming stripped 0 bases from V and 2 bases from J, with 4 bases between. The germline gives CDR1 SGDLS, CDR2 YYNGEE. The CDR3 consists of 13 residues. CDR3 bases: TGTGCCAGCAGCGTAGCCCTCACAGATACGCAGTATTTT. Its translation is CASSVALTDTQYF.

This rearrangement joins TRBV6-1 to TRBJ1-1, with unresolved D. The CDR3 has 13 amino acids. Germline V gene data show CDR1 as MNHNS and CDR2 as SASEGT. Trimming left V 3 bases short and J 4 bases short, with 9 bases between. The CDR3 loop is CASSEEGGTEAFF. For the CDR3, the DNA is TGTGCCAGCAGTGAGGAGGGCGGCACTGAAGCTTTCTTT.

The CDR3 sequence is CASSSPGPEAFF. CDR3 DNA: TGTGCCAGTAGTAGTCCGGGGCCCGAAGCTTTCTTT. The chain links TRBV19 to TRBJ1-1, with D perhaps TRBD1 (5 bases). Trimming removed 4 bases at V and 8 bases at J, with 11 bases between. From germline, CDR1 is LNHDA and CDR2 SQIVND (reference sequence). The CDR3 runs to 12 residues. The whole variable domain, remainder taken from reference TRBV19 and TRBJ1-1, is DGGITQSPKYLFRKEGQNVTLSCEQNLNHDAMYWYRQDPGQGLRLIYYSQIVNDFQKGDIAEGYSVSREKKESFPLTVTSAQKNPTAFYLCASSSPGPEAFFGQGTRLTVV.

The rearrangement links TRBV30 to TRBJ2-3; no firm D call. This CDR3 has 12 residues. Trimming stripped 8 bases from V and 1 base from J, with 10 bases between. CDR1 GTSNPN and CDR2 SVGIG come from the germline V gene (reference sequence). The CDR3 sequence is CAAAGGTDTQYF. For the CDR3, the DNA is TGTGCCGCGGCTGGGGGCACAGATACGCAGTATTTT. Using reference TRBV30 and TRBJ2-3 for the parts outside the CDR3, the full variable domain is SQTIHQWPATLVQPVGSPLSLECTVEGTSNPNLYWYRQAAGRGLQLLFYSVGIGQISSEVPQNLSASRPQDRQFILSSKKLLLSDSGFYLCAAAGGTDTQYFGPGTRLTVL.

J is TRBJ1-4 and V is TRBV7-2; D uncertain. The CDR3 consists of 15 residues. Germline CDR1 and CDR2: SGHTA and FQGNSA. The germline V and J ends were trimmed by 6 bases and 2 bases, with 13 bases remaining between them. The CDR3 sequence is CASRYRQGTNEKLFF. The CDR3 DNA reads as TGTGCCAGCAGATATAGACAAGGGACTAATGAAAAACTGTTTTTT.

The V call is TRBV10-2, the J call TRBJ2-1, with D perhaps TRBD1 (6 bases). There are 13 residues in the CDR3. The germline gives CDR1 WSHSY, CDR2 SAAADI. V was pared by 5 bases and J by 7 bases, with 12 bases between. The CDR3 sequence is CASSRQQGNEQFF. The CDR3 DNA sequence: TGCGCCAGCAGTCGACAACAGGGAAATGAGCAGTTCTTC.

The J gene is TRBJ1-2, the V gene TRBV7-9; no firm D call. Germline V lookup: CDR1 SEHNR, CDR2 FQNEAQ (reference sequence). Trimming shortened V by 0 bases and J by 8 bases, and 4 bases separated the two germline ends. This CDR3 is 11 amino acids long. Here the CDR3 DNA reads TGTGCCAGCAGCTTAGCAGAGGGCTACACCTTC. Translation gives CASSLAEGYTF.